This T cell receptor (beta chain) was retrieved from a study of cytomegalovirus exposure and HLA in healthy donors. Study-wide context: The approximately 120 validation repertoires used the same platform as the roughly 670 first-cohort repertoires, a later analysis reported.

Study-wide points: A subsequent analysis found that TCR clusters from the first cohort also tended to co-occur in the 90 to 150 validation repertoires, with approximately 94% of cluster scores above 0. The authors listed 150 to 200 TCR beta chains as cytomegalovirus-associated.

A roughly 120-subject validation cohort, separate from the 666-subject first cohort, supplied the donors. This table comes from immunoSEQ multiplex PCR, and its TCRdb copy is limited to in-frame clones, with some not included. The sample has approximately 160,000 clones; about 89% are singletons. A single count supports this clone. The antigen is undetermined. The CDR3 contains 15 residues. The trim removed 7 bases at V and 4 bases at J, leaving 6 bases unmatched. Germline V gene data show CDR1 as LNHDA and CDR2 as SQIVND (reference sequence). The sample consisted of PBMCs. This TCR derives from a woman younger than 30 in good health and CMV-seropositive. The V and J genes are TRBV19 and TRBJ2-1, with 11 positions matching TRBD2. The CDR3 here is CASKIAGGPYNEQFF. The CDR3 DNA sequence: TGTGCCAGTAAAATAGCGGGAGGGCCTTACAATGAGCAGTTCTTC.